This T cell receptor beta chain originates from a study of sequential checkpoint blockade in melanoma. In the study overall: Randomization was 1:1 between first-line nivolumab→ipilimumab and ipilimumab→nivolumab. Both treatment sequences were followed by maintenance nivolumab.

Noted treatment: randomized to nivolumab then ipilimumab (arm A) or the reverse (arm B). Patients had received no earlier DNA-damaging chemotherapy. From thawed PBMCs, live CD3+CD8+ cells negative for CD19 and CD56 were sorted. Method: immunoSEQ multiplex PCR; TCRdb's copy keeps in-frame clones and lacks some. The sample records about 22,000 clones, nearly 70% being singletons. This receptor was taken from a human donor with melanoma. Sequencing used CD8+ T cells sorted from blood (inferred from file names), obtained from a patient given nivolumab and ipilimumab in sequence.

Here the CDR3 reads CASSIRWTGAYEQYF. CDR3 coding DNA: TGTGCCAGTAGTATAAGGTGGACAGGAGCCTACGAGCAGTACTTC. The chain combines TRBV19 with TRBJ2-7, with 7 bases that match TRBD1. CDR3 length: 15 residues. The V gene's germline CDR1 is LNHDA and CDR2 SQIVND (reference sequence). The trim removed 2 bases at V and 2 bases at J, leaving 6 bases unmatched.